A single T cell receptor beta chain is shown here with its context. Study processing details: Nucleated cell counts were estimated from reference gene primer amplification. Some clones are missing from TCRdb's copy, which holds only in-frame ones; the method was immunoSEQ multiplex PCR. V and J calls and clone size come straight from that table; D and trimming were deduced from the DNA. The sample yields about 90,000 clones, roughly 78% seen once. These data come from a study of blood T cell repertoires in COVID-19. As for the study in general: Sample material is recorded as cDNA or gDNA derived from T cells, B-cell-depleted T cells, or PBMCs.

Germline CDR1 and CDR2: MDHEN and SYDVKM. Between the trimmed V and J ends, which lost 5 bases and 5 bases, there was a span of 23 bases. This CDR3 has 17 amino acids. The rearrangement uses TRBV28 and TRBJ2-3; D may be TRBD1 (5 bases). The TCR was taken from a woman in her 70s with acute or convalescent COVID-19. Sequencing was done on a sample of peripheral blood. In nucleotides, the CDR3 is TGTGCCAGCAGTGCCACTCGGCCCGGGCGTCAGGGAGATACGCAGTATTTT. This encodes CASSATRPGRQGDTQYF.